Listed below are T cell receptor beta chains from one sample, sequenced in a study of T-cell reconstitution after alpha-beta-depleted transplantation in children. From the PCR reads, TCRdb called clonotypes with MiXCR, one entry per CDR3 protein. Of 600,000 to 800,000 distinct CDR3 sequences in the sample, around 12% were seen once. This material consisted of PBMCs, taken before TCRalphabeta/CD19-depleted stem cell transplant. The receptors come from a girl aged 2 to 10 with congenital amegakaryocytic thrombocytopenia, due to receive a stem cell transplant. CDR3s include the opening cysteine and the closing phenylalanine or tryptophan. The D gene is left open where the match is weak. Clone size, where shown, is once, few, many, or a class for clones that have expanded.

d_call,j_call,clone_size,v_call,cdr3_aa,cdr3_nt
NA,TRBJ2-7,many,TRBV28,CASSLILTEQYF,TGTGCCAGCAGTTTAATCTTGACCGAGCAGTACTTC
NA,TRBJ2-6,few,TRBV7-6,CASSHPPGRTYSGANVLTF,TGTGCCAGCAGCCACCCGCCGGGTAGGACTTACTCTGGGGCCAACGTCCTGACTTTC
NA,TRBJ1-1,many,TRBV5-1,CASSAEKRVREAFF,TGCGCCAGCAGCGCCGAGAAGCGGGTGAGAGAAGCTTTCTTT
TRBD2,TRBJ2-2,many,TRBV7-6,CASSRLAGDTVELFF,TGTGCCAGCAGCCGACTAGCGGGAGACACCGTGGAGCTGTTTTTT
TRBD2,TRBJ2-7,few,TRBV20-1,CSALGAGSYYEQYF,TGCAGTGCTTTAGGAGCGGGAAGCTACTACGAGCAGTACTTC
TRBD2,TRBJ2-7,many,TRBV5-1,CASSLAWTSDFQYF,TGCGCCAGCAGCTTGGCGTGGACTAGCGATTTTCAGTACTTC
NA,TRBJ2-7,many,TRBV12-3/TRBV12-4,CASSSSANLIYEQYF,TGTGCCAGCAGTTCATCGGCCAATTTGATCTACGAGCAGTACTTC
TRBD1,TRBJ2-2,NA,TRBV5-5,CASSWGDRDAGELFF,TGTGCCAGCAGCTGGGGGGACAGGGACGCCGGGGAGCTGTTTTTT
TRBD1,TRBJ1-2,NA,TRBV29-1,CSVDRTGSLDGYTF,TGCAGCGTTGACCGGACAGGGAGTCTTGATGGCTACACCTTC
TRBD1,TRBJ2-7,many,TRBV20-1,CSASGQSSYEQYF,TGCAGTGCCTCGGGACAGAGCTCCTACGAGCAGTACTTC
TRBD1,TRBJ1-3,few,TRBV30,CAWKGTGTGNTIYF,TGTGCCTGGAAAGGGACAGGAACTGGAAACACCATATATTTT
NA,TRBJ2-3,many,TRBV20-1,CSAYDWSRSTDTQYF,TGCAGTGCTTACGACTGGTCGCGTAGCACAGATACGCAGTATTTT
NA,TRBJ2-6,NA,TRBV5-1,CASSLEGNHFSGANVLTF,TGCGCCAGCAGCTTGGAAGGGAACCATTTCTCTGGGGCCAACGTCCTGACTTTC
NA,TRBJ1-2,NA,TRBV5-1,CASSLVPTAGYTF,TGCGCCAGCAGCTTGGTTCCCACCGCTGGCTACACCTTC
NA,TRBJ1-1,NA,TRBV10-3,CAISESTEAFF,TGTGCCATCAGTGAAAGCACTGAAGCTTTCTTT
NA,TRBJ2-7,many,TRBV3-1,CASSQGLVGVYEQYF,TGTGCCAGCAGCCAAGGGCTAGTGGGCGTTTACGAGCAGTACTTC
NA,TRBJ2-5,few,TRBV7-7,CASSLTLLPTAQETQYF,TGTGCCAGCAGCCTTACCCTTCTCCCGACAGCACAAGAGACCCAGTACTTC
NA,TRBJ2-7,many,TRBV5-4,CASSLVDQNEQYF,TGTGCCAGCAGCTTGGTTGACCAAAACGAGCAGTACTTC
NA,TRBJ2-7,few,TRBV20-1,CSARAGRGVLSYEQYF,TGCAGTGCTAGAGCGGGGAGAGGGGTTTTGTCCTACGAGCAGTACTTC
TRBD2,TRBJ2-1,many,TRBV5-1,CASSPAGGLNEQFF,TGCGCCAGCAGTCCAGCGGGAGGATTGAATGAGCAGTTCTTC
TRBD2,TRBJ2-5,many,TRBV5-1,CASSRSFSGLGQETQYF,TGCGCCAGCAGCAGAAGTTTCTCGGGACTAGGACAAGAGACCCAGTACTTC
TRBD2,TRBJ2-1,few,TRBV2,CASMSLAGPYNEQFF,TGTGCCAGCATGTCGCTAGCGGGGCCCTACAATGAGCAGTTCTTC
NA,TRBJ2-2,many,TRBV24-1,CATSDPGGELFF,TGTGCCACCAGTGACCCAGGCGGGGAGCTGTTTTTT
NA,TRBJ2-3,NA,TRBV7-3,CASSLYPADTQYF,TGTGCCAGCAGCTTATATCCCGCAGATACGCAGTATTTT
NA,TRBJ2-2,many,TRBV3-1,CASSKRPTVRTGELFF,TGTGCCAGCAGCAAACGGCCTACAGTGCGGACCGGGGAGCTGTTTTTT
TRBD1,TRBJ2-7,many,TRBV7-8,CASSTGQGPSYEQYF,TGTGCCAGCAGCACGGGACAGGGACCTTCCTACGAGCAGTACTTC
NA,TRBJ2-1,NA,TRBV30,CAWSVRTGQKYVWRGNEQFF,TGTGCCTGGAGTGTCCGGACGGGACAGAAGTATGTATGGCGGGGCAATGAGCAGTTCTTC
NA,TRBJ1-2,NA,TRBV7-2,CASSLVGGSGYTF,TGTGCCAGCAGCTTAGTGGGGGGTAGTGGCTACACCTTC
TRBD2,TRBJ2-1,few,TRBV7-9,CASSDTAGTSLLQFF,TGTGCCAGCAGCGACACCGCCGGGACTAGCCTACTCCAGTTCTTC
NA,TRBJ1-1,NA,TRBV12-3/TRBV12-4,CASSPGMREAFF,TGTGCCAGCAGTCCCGGGATGCGTGAAGCTTTCTTT